The source of this T cell receptor (beta chain) is a study of T cell responses to AZD1222 COVID-19 vaccine. Study as a whole: Second-dose groups at about 4 or about 12 weeks were pooled. Study conclusions and caveats: Baseline antibody screening turned up just a handful of seropositive AZD1222 recipients. Repertoires were obtained solely post-peak T cell response. Most donors were white British, females outnumbered males, and clonal diversity was possibly underestimated.

Some clones are missing from TCRdb's copy, which holds only in-frame ones; the method was immunoSEQ multiplex PCR. This table has 160,000 or so clones, just over 90% appearing once. CDR3 length equals 17 residues. This clone was recorded only once. What it binds is unknown. The starting material was peripheral blood, obtained on day 0 of AZD1222 vaccination. The TCR was taken from an adult in good health. The J gene is TRBJ1-6, the V gene TRBV21-1. TRBV21-1 is a pseudogene locus. CDR3 DNA: TGTGCCAGCAGCAATCACTACCCGCGTTGGAGGGATTCACCCCTCCACTTT. This gives the protein CASSNHYPRWRDSPLHF.